One sample yielded the 18 T cell receptor beta chains listed below, sequenced in a study of lymphopenia after photon versus proton radiotherapy. The table came from immunoSEQ multiplex PCR; TCRdb's copy has only in-frame clones and leaves some out. The sample lists 60,000 to 75,000 clones, 75% to 90% seen once, with roughly 13% in the top ten. Sequenced here: peripheral blood, sampled from a patient treated with proton-based radiotherapy. The source of these receptors is a man older than 75 with esophageal cancer.

J is TRBJ2-7 and V is TRBV9; D is possibly TRBD2 (5 bases). The germline gives CDR1 SGDLS, CDR2 YYNGEE. V was trimmed by 0 bases and J by 2 bases, leaving 12 bases between them. The length of the CDR3 is 15 residues. The CDR3 DNA reads TGTGCCAGCAGCGTAGGCGGGCAAACCACCTACGAGCAGTACTTC. Its translation: CASSVGGQTTYEQYF. The whole variable domain, filled in from reference TRBV9 and TRBJ2-7, reads DSGVTQTPKHLITATGQRVTLRCSPRSGDLSVYWYQQSLDQGLQFLIQYYNGEERAKGNILERFSAQQFPDLHSELNLSSLELGDSALYFCASSVGGQTTYEQYFGPGTRLTVT.

This clone appeared a few times. The V gene is TRBV18, the J gene TRBJ2-5, with TRBD1 matching over 12 bases. The CDR3 runs to 14 residues. Germline V gene data show CDR1 as KGHSH and CDR2 as LQKENI. With 5 bases clipped from V and 5 bases from J, the junction kept 3 bases outside the gene matches. The CDR3 DNA follows: TGTGCCAGCTCAAGGGACAGGGGGCAGGAGACCCAGTACTTC. Translation gives CASSRDRGQETQYF.

In this sample, this clone turned up once. DNA of the CDR3: TGCGCCAGCAGCTTAGGTCGGGAATTCACAGATACGCAGTATTTT. Translated, it gives CASSLGREFTDTQYF. The gene calls are TRBV5-1 and TRBJ2-3, with D possibly matching TRBD2 (5 bases). From germline, CDR1 is SGHRS and CDR2 YFSETQ. V lost 2 bases, J lost 2 bases, and 12 bases lay in between. The CDR3 sequence is 15 residues long.

About this clone itself: Other DNA variants within this sample encode the same CDR3. The V call is TRBV2, the J call TRBJ2-3, with TRBD2 identical over 11 bases. The V gene's germline CDR1 is SNHLY and CDR2 FYNNEI. V was pared by 2 bases and J by 5 bases, with 3 bases of the junction left unmatched. The CDR3 length is 15 residues. The CDR3 reads CASSELAGGLDTQYF. The CDR3 DNA reads as TGTGCCAGCAGTGAACTAGCGGGAGGTTTAGATACGCAGTATTTT.

The rearrangement joins TRBV18 to TRBJ1-4; D not resolved. The CDR3 runs 14 residues. V lost 2 bases and J 4 bases, leaving 8 bases between the germline ends. Per germline, CDR1 KGHSH and CDR2 LQKENI. CDR3 residues: CASSPSDVNEKLFF. DNA for the CDR3: TGTGCCAGCTCACCATCGGACGTTAATGAAAAACTGTTTTTT.

Comment on this clone: At the DNA level, this CDR3 is encoded by other sequences in the same sample as well. The chain couples TRBV7-9 to TRBJ1-4; 7 bases map to TRBD1. V lost 1 base and J lost 8; bases outside the gene matches: 4. This CDR3 region has 14 residues. Germline CDR1 is SEHNR and CDR2 is FQNEAQ (reference sequence). CDR3: CASSLGQGIEKLFF. CDR3 nucleotides: TGTGCCAGCAGCTTAGGACAGGGTATAGAAAAACTGTTTTTT.

This chain links TRBV5-1 with TRBJ2-1, with no clear D. CDR3 length: 13 amino acids. With 0 bases removed from V and 5 bases from J, the gap between germline ends came to 6 bases. Per the germline V gene, CDR1 is SGHRS and CDR2 is YFSETQ. The CDR3 sequence is CASSLGPDNEQFF. CDR3 nucleotides: TGCGCCAGCAGCTTGGGACCCGACAATGAGCAGTTCTTC.

The CDR3 protein is CASSYSGSGRNEQYF. DNA of the CDR3: TGTGCCAGCAGTTACTCGGGCTCAGGGCGGAACGAGCAGTACTTC. This chain joins TRBV6-6 and TRBJ2-7, with D possibly being TRBD1 (5 bases). Looked up from germline, CDR1 is MNHNY and CDR2 is SVGAGI (reference sequence). This CDR3 is built from 15 residues. With 0 bases removed from V and 5 bases from J, the gap between germline ends came to 14 bases.

The chain couples TRBV25-1 to TRBJ2-1, with 8 bases identical to TRBD1. V trimming: 0 bases; J trimming: 7 bases; junction bases outside the gene matches: 5. In germline, CDR1 is MGHDK, CDR2 SYGVNS. This CDR3 spans 15 amino acids. The DNA for the CDR3 is TGTGCCAGCAGTGAATATTCACAGGGGGGAAATGAGCAGTTCTTC. Translated, it gives CASSEYSQGGNEQFF.

This sequence joins TRBV30 and TRBJ2-7; unclear D gene. Trimming removed 0 bases at V and 3 bases at J, with 9 bases between. Looked up from germline, CDR1 is GTSNPN and CDR2 is SVGIG (reference sequence). This CDR3 region has 13 residues. The CDR3 nucleotides read TGTGCCTGGAGTGTAGTCCTGAACTACGAGCAGTACTTC. Translation gives CAWSVVLNYEQYF.

The chain has TRBV9 and TRBJ2-3; 9 nucleotides line up with TRBD2. The CDR3 has 16 amino acids. The J segment lost 3 bases and the V segment lost 3 bases, leaving 8 bases of the junction unmatched. CDR1 SGDLS and CDR2 YYNGEE come from the germline V gene. In DNA form, the CDR3 reads TGTGCCAGCAGCGCCGGGACTAGCCAGCAGACAGATACGCAGTATTTT. Translated, it gives CASSAGTSQQTDTQYF.

The chain has TRBV19 and TRBJ2-3; the D is unclear. The V gene's germline CDR1 is LNHDA and CDR2 SQIVND (reference sequence). V lost 0 bases and J lost 0, with 7 bases in between. This CDR3 region has 15 residues. The chain's CDR3 is CASSIDSGSTDTQYF. The CDR3 DNA reads TGTGCCAGTAGTATAGATAGTGGGAGCACAGATACGCAGTATTTT.

The chain uses TRBV7-8 and TRBJ1-4; no reliable D call. Trimming took off 5 bases at V and 0 bases at J, with 10 bases between the two ends. CDR3 length: 15 amino acids. CDR1 is SGHVS, CDR2 FQNEAQ, per germline. CDR3 in amino acids: CASSPWTATNEKLFF. CDR3 DNA: TGTGCCAGCAGCCCATGGACGGCAACTAATGAAAAACTGTTTTTT.

A few counts support this clone. In DNA, the CDR3 is TGTGCCAGCAGCTCAGAGGGTACCAAAAACATTCAGTACTTC. Protein: CASSSEGTKNIQYF. The chain couples TRBV5-4 to TRBJ2-4; possibly TRBD2 for D (5 bases). The V and J ends lost 3 bases and 2 bases respectively, with 9 bases between them. This CDR3 comprises 14 residues. Germline V gives CDR1 SGHNT, CDR2 YYREEE (reference sequence).

V gene TRBV7-2 combines with J gene TRBJ2-3, with TRBD2 as a possible D gene (5 bases). Per the germline V gene, CDR1 is SGHTA and CDR2 is FQGNSA. The CDR3 sequence is 13 residues long. V gave up 1 base and J gave up 10 bases, with 12 bases separating them. This CDR3 is CASSLGGQLAQYF. CDR3 DNA sequence: TGTGCCAGCAGCTTAGGAGGGCAGTTAGCGCAGTATTTT.

This chain links TRBV27 with TRBJ2-7; maybe TRBD1 (5 bases). In germline, CDR1 is MNHEY, CDR2 SMNVEV (reference sequence). CDR3 length: 15 residues. Trimming pared 3 bases from V and 2 bases from J, leaving 14 bases between. As DNA, the CDR3 is TGTGCCAGCAGTTTTCGGGCAGGGCTGACCTACGAGCAGTACTTC. This translates into CASSFRAGLTYEQYF.

The chain employs TRBV2 and TRBJ2-7; TRBD1 or TRBD2 may be the D gene (5 bases each). The CDR3 is 13 amino acids. The germline V gene encodes CDR1 SNHLY and CDR2 FYNNEI. V dropped 2 bases and J dropped 6 bases, with 11 bases sitting between them. The CDR3 sequence: CASSEYPGLEQYF. The CDR3 bases are TGTGCCAGCAGTGAATATCCGGGGCTCGAGCAGTACTTC.

This rearrangement joins TRBV6-1 to TRBJ2-1, with D possibly being TRBD1 or TRBD2 (5 bases each). The germline V and J ends were trimmed by 9 bases and 0 bases, with 12 bases remaining between them. This CDR3 has 14 amino acids. Germline V gene data show CDR1 as MNHNS and CDR2 as SASEGT. Here the CDR3 DNA reads TGTGCCAGTGGGGGACCGAGCTCCTACAATGAGCAGTTCTTC. As protein: CASGGPSSYNEQFF.